This T cell receptor (beta chain) was identified in a study of early T cells in non-severe SARS-CoV-2 infection. Study details: Unsorted whole blood bulk RNA was sequenced, with unpaired chains.

Individual cDNA molecules were tagged with unique molecular identifiers. TCRdb reprocessed the 5' RACE reads via MiXCR and lists one record per CDR3 protein. The sample lists more than 65,000 distinct CDR3 sequences, roughly an eighth occurring once. Deletions cut 5 bases from V and 0 bases from J, with 7 bases between. CDR3 length: 13 residues. CDR1 SEHNR and CDR2 FQNEAQ come from the germline V gene (reference sequence). At least ten counts were recorded for this clonotype. Its cognate antigen is unknown. Overall study results and limits: Matches to VDJdb favored anti-spike CD8 responses and missed private and CD4 specificities.

This chain uses TRBV7-9 with TRBJ1-1; D is uncertain. The sequenced material came from whole blood. This receptor was obtained from an adult who was a healthcare worker with PCR-confirmed SARS-CoV-2 infection or an uninfected control (not recorded which). The CDR3 loop reads CASSPPMNTEAFF. The CDR3 DNA reads TGTGCCAGCAGCCCCCCTATGAACACTGAAGCTTTCTTT. The full variable domain, with the rest looked up from reference TRBV7-9 and TRBJ1-1, is DTGVSQNPRHKITKRGQNVTFRCDPISEHNRLYWYRQTLGQGPEFLTYFQNEAQLEKSRLLSDRFSAERPKGSFSTLEIQRTEQGDSAMYLCASSPPMNTEAFFGQGTRLTVV.